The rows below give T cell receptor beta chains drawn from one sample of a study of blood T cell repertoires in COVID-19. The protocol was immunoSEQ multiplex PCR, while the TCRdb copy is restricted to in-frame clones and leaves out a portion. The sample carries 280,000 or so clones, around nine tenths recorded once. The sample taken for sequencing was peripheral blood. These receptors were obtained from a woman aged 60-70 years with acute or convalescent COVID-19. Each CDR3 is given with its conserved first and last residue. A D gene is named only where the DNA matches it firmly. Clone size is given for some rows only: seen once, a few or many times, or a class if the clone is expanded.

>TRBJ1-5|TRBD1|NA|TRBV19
CASSTGQGGNQPQHF
TGTGCCAGTAGTACGGGGCAGGGGGGCAATCAGCCCCAGCATTTT
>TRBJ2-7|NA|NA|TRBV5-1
CASSLPGSLSYEQYF
TGCGCCAGCAGCTTGCCGGGTTCCCTTTCCTACGAGCAGTACTTC
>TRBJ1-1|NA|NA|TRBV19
CASSAVGGLGEAFF
TGTGCCAGTAGCGCCGTGGGGGGGTTGGGTGAAGCTTTCTTT
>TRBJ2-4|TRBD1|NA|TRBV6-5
CASSRVQGFKNIQYF
TGTGCCAGCAGCCGAGTACAGGGGTTCAAAAACATTCAGTACTTC
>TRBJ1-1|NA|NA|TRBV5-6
CASSLVRGEAFF
TGTGCCAGCAGCTTGGTGAGAGGTGAAGCTTTCTTT
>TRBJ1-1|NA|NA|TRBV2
CASSVPGERTEAFF
TGTGCCAGCAGTGTCCCAGGGGAAAGGACTGAAGCTTTCTTT
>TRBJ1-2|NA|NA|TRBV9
CASSVATARTPGYTF
TGTGCCAGCAGCGTAGCAACCGCCAGAACGCCTGGCTACACCTTC
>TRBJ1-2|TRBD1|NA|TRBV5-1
CASSFTGVGYGYTF
TGCGCCAGCAGCTTTACAGGGGTTGGCTATGGCTACACCTTC
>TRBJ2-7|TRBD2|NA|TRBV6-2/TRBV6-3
CASSQLAASSYEQYF
TGTGCCAGCAGTCAACTAGCGGCATCCTCCTACGAGCAGTACTTC
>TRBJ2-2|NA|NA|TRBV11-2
CASSSLRGINTGELFF
TGTGCCAGCAGCTCTCTCCGGGGAATAAACACCGGGGAGCTGTTTTTT
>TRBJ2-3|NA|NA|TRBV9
CASSVAQSQRLSTDTQYF
TGTGCCAGCAGCGTAGCTCAGTCCCAGCGGCTCAGCACAGATACGCAGTATTTT
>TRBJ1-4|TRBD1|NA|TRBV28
CASSQMTGAREKLFF
TGTGCCAGCAGTCAAATGACAGGGGCGAGGGAAAAACTGTTTTTT
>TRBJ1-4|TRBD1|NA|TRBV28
CASSSPPGTGVEKLFF
TGTGCCAGCAGTTCCCCGCCCGGGACAGGGGTTGAAAAACTGTTTTTT
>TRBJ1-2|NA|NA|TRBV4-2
CASSQEGRRYGYTF
TGTGCCAGCAGCCAAGAGGGCAGGCGCTATGGCTACACCTTC
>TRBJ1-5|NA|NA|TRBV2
CASRWGLSNQPQHF
TGTGCCAGCCGGTGGGGGCTGAGCAATCAGCCCCAGCATTTT
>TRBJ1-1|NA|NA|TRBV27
CASPPNLGATEAFF
TGTGCCAGCCCCCCCAATCTAGGGGCCACTGAAGCTTTCTTT
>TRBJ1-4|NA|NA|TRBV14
CASSHLTGPLNEKLFF
TGTGCCAGCAGCCACCTAACTGGTCCCCTTAATGAAAAACTGTTTTTT
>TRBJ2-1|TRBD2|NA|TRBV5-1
CASAGTSGYNEQFF
TGCGCCAGCGCCGGGACTAGCGGCTACAATGAGCAGTTCTTC
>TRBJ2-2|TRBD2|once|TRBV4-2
CASSQDGPGGRGELTGELFF
TGTGCCAGCAGCCAAGATGGCCCCGGTGGGCGGGGGGAGCTCACCGGGGAGCTGTTTTTT
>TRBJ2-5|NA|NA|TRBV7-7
CASSPPEGQETQYF
TGTGCTAGCAGCCCCCCAGAGGGCCAAGAGACCCAGTACTTC
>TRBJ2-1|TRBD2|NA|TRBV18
CASSPPAGGVGNEQFF
TGTGCCAGCTCACCACCCGCGGGGGGAGTTGGAAATGAGCAGTTCTTC
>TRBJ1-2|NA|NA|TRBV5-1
CASSRRAEYGYTF
TGCGCCAGCAGCCGCCGAGCCGAATATGGCTACACCTTC
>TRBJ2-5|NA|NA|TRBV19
CASSSQGWSQETQYF
TGTGCCAGTAGTAGCCAGGGTTGGAGTCAAGAGACCCAGTACTTC
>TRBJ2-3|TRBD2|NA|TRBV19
CASSPPGLAGGETDTQYF
TGTGCCAGTAGTCCGCCGGGACTAGCGGGAGGCGAAACAGATACGCAGTATTTT
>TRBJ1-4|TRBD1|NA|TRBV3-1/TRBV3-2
CASSQGTGRNEKLFF
TGTGCCAGCAGCCAAGGGACAGGGAGGAATGAAAAACTGTTTTTT
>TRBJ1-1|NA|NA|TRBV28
CASRVLQGRTEAFF
TGTGCCAGCAGAGTGTTACAGGGAAGAACTGAAGCTTTCTTT
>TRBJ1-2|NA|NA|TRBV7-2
CASSLARERPYGYTF
TGTGCCAGCAGCTTAGCGCGGGAGAGACCATATGGCTACACCTTC
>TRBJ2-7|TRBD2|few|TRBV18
CASSPTLAGGTYEQYF
TGTGCCAGCTCACCGACTCTAGCGGGAGGCACCTACGAGCAGTACTTC
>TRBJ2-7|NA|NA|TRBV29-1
CSVERGSGSYEQYF
TGCAGCGTTGAACGGGGTAGCGGCTCCTACGAGCAGTACTTC
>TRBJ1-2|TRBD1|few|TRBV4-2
CASSQEQTGDHGYTF
TGTGCCAGCAGCCAAGAACAGACAGGGGATCATGGCTACACCTTC
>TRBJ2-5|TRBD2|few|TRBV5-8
CASSSRLAGFQTQYF
TGTGCCAGCAGCTCCAGACTAGCGGGATTTCAGACCCAGTACTTC
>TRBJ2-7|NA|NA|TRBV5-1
CASSLEAGSSYEQYF
TGCGCCAGCAGCTTGGAGGCAGGAAGCTCCTACGAGCAGTACTTC
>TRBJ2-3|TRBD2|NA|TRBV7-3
CASSPPLAGVQDTQYF
TGTGCCAGCAGCCCTCCACTAGCGGGAGTACAAGATACGCAGTATTTT
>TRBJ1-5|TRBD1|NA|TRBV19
CASSILTGGYNQPQHF
TGTGCCAGTAGTATCCTGACAGGGGGTTACAATCAGCCCCAGCATTTT
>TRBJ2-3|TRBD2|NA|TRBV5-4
CASSHGTSGRAPDTQYF
TGTGCCAGCAGCCACGGGACTAGCGGGAGGGCCCCAGATACGCAGTATTTT
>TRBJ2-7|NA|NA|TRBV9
CASSSLGGGGHEQYF
TGTGCCAGCAGCTCCCTCGGGGGAGGAGGCCACGAGCAGTACTTC
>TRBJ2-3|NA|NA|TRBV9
CASSVSGSSGTDTQYF
TGTGCCAGCAGCGTATCGGGATCCTCTGGCACAGATACGCAGTATTTT
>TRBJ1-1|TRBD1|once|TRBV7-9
CASSLEGTGGEAFF
TGTGCCAGCAGCTTAGAAGGGACAGGGGGCGAGGCTTTCTTT
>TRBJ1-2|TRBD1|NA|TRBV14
CASSDRVHGYTF
TGTGCCAGCAGCGACAGGGTCCATGGCTACACCTTC
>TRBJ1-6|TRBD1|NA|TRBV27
CASSLRETGGAAYNSPLHF
TGTGCCAGCAGTTTAAGGGAAACAGGGGGCGCGGCCTATAATTCACCCCTCCACTTT
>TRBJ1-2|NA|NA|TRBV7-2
CASSLGHLNYGYTF
TGTGCCAGCAGCTTGGGACACCTTAACTATGGCTACACCTTC
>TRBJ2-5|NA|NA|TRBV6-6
CASSLGGGSKTQYF
TGTGCCAGCAGTTTGGGGGGGGGCAGCAAGACCCAGTACTTC
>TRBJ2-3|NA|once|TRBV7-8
CASSSNTDTQYF
TGTGCCAGCAGCTCTAACACAGATACGCAGTATTTT
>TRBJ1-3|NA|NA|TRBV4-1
CASSQTGLSGNTIYF
TGCGCCAGCAGCCAAACAGGCCTCTCTGGAAACACCATATATTTT
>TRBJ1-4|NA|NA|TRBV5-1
CASSLDPSANEKLFF
TGCGCCAGCAGCTTGGACCCTTCGGCTAATGAAAAACTGTTTTTT
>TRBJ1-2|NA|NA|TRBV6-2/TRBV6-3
CASSYGHFDPNYGYTF
TGTGCCAGCAGTTACGGCCATTTCGATCCTAACTATGGCTACACCTTC
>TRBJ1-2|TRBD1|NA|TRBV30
CAWSVWGTGRGYTF
TGTGCCTGGAGTGTATGGGGGACAGGCCGAGGCTACACCTTC
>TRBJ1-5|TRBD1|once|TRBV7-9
CASSLALGQGNQPQHF
TGTGCCAGCAGCTTAGCGTTGGGACAGGGGAATCAGCCCCAGCATTTT
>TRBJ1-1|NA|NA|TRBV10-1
CASSDPIRGAFF
TGCGCCAGCAGTGACCCGATTAGAGGAGCTTTCTTT
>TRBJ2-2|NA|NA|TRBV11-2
CASSPFGGASNTGELFF
TGTGCCAGCAGCCCTTTCGGCGGAGCTTCAAACACCGGGGAGCTGTTTTTT
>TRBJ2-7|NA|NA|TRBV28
CASSLGRQYYEQYF
TGTGCCAGCAGTTTAGGCCGACAGTACTACGAGCAGTACTTC